These 21 T cell receptor beta chains came from one sample sequenced in a study of shared clonotypes between healthy human individuals. Assay: immunoSEQ multiplex PCR; the TCRdb copy retains only in-frame clones and omits some. The table lists 490,000 or so clones, about three quarters of them singletons. The sequencing input was PBMCs. Receptors were obtained from a woman between 40 and 55 years old in good health. Some clones in this sample may be carry-over from other donors' samples.

The rearrangement uses TRBV6-1 and TRBJ2-7; no definite D call. Looked up from germline, CDR1 is MNHNS and CDR2 is SASEGT. CDR3 length: 13 residues. V lost 1 base and J lost 5, with 9 bases in between. CDR3 DNA: TGTGCCAGCAGTGAAGTCTATACCGACGAGCAGTACTTC. Translating it yields CASSEVYTDEQYF.

CDR3 DNA sequence: TGTGCCAGCAGCGAAGGAGGATCTAGGGCAGATACGCAGTATTTT. Its protein product is CASSEGGSRADTQYF. This sequence joins TRBV9 and TRBJ2-3; tentatively, D is TRBD2 (5 bases). V was pared by 3 bases and J by 4 bases, with 15 bases between. From germline, CDR1 is SGDLS and CDR2 YYNGEE. The CDR3 runs to 15 residues.

The J gene is TRBJ2-7, the V gene TRBV7-2; TRBD2 might be the D (6 bases). The DNA end is more similar to TRBJ2-1, so the J call may be wrong. The CDR3 loop spans 16 amino acids. Germline V CDR1 and CDR2: SGHTA, FQGNSA. This CDR3 is CASSTRAGSSYNEQFF. The CDR3 DNA follows: TGTGCCAGCAGTACTAGGGCGGGGAGCTCCTACAATGAGCAGTTCTTC.

The chain uses TRBV4-2 and TRBJ2-5; 12 positions match TRBD2. Germline V lookup: CDR1 LGHNA, CDR2 YNFKEQ. This CDR3 comprises 17 residues. Trimming at V came to 1 base and at J to 5 bases, leaving 8 bases not matched to a gene. The CDR3 spells CASSQGRLAGEGETQYF. CDR3 DNA sequence: TGTGCCAGCAGCCAAGGGAGACTAGCGGGGGAGGGGGAGACCCAGTACTTC.

CDR3 sequence (DNA): TGTGCTAGTGGTTGGGGCTGCTGGACTAGCGGTCCGAACTCCTACGAGCAGTACTTC. This encodes CASGWGCWTSGPNSYEQYF. The rearrangement links TRBV12-5 to TRBJ2-7, with 10 nucleotides matching TRBD2. The ends lost 4 bases at V and 0 bases at J; junction bases unmatched: 15. The CDR3 is made up of 19 amino acids. Germline V gives CDR1 LGHNT, CDR2 FRNRAP. Combining the CDR3 with reference TRBV12-5 and TRBJ2-7 gives the whole variable domain DARVTQTPRHKVTEMGQEVTMRCQPILGHNTVFWYRQTMMQGLELLAYFRNRAPLDDSGMPKDRFSAEMPDATLATLKIQPSEPRDSAVYFCASGWGCWTSGPNSYEQYFGPGTRLTVT.

The chain is built from TRBV6-5 and TRBJ1-2, with D unresolved. CDR1 and CDR2 (germline): MNHEY, SVGAGI. Trimming cost V 4 bases and J 7 bases, with 7 bases left between them. This CDR3 comprises 11 residues. The CDR3 reads CASSSAFGYTF. Written as DNA, the CDR3 is TGTGCCAGCAGTTCGGCCTTTGGCTACACCTTC.

The rearrangement uses TRBV29-1 and TRBJ2-7, with D possibly TRBD2 on 6 matching bases. This CDR3 has 14 amino acids. Trimming pared 6 bases from V and 2 bases from J, leaving 17 bases between. Per the germline V gene, CDR1 is SQVTM and CDR2 is ANQGSEA. The CDR3 DNA sequence: TGCAGCGTCCGACCGAGGGAGGCTCCCTACGAGCAGTACTTC. Protein product: CSVRPREAPYEQYF.

This clone was found once. The chain couples TRBV7-9 to TRBJ2-1, with 10 bases identical to TRBD2. The CDR3 extends over 18 amino acids. Germline CDR1 reads SEHNR; CDR2 reads FQNEAQ (reference sequence). V shed 5 bases and J 3 bases; nucleotides not matched to a gene: 13. CDR3: CASSPPPRTSGFYNEQFF. CDR3 nucleotide sequence: TGTGCCAGCAGCCCCCCCCCGCGGACTAGCGGTTTCTACAATGAGCAGTTCTTC.

This clone turned up a few times. The chain carries TRBV18 and TRBJ1-2; D is possibly TRBD1 (5 bases). Per the germline V gene, CDR1 is KGHSH and CDR2 is LQKENI. Trimming removed 2 bases at V and 4 bases at J, with 20 bases between. The CDR3 contains 17 residues. CDR3 in amino acids: CASSPGGSLGIGYGYTF. CDR3 nucleotide sequence: TGTGCCAGCTCACCAGGGGGAAGTTTAGGTATCGGCTATGGCTACACCTTC.

The genes are TRBV6-5 and TRBJ1-1; 7 positions match TRBD1. This CDR3 is 15 amino acids long. CDR1 and CDR2 from the germline V gene are MNHEY and SVGAGI. Trimming cost V 3 bases and J 3 bases; bases outside gene matches: 7. The CDR3 protein is CASSYAKGADTEAFF. The CDR3 DNA follows: TGTGCCAGCAGTTATGCGAAGGGGGCTGACACTGAAGCTTTCTTT.

V and J are TRBV7-9 and TRBJ1-1, with 9 bases lining up with TRBD1. Unmatched junction bases numbered 8, after V lost 5 bases and J lost 4 bases. The germline V gene encodes CDR1 SEHNR and CDR2 FQNEAQ (reference sequence). The CDR3 has 15 amino acids. The CDR3 sequence: CASSVQGAVSTEAFF. CDR3 DNA sequence: TGTGCCAGCAGCGTACAGGGGGCTGTGAGCACTGAAGCTTTCTTT.

The CDR3 reads CASSYSDSQETQYF. CDR3 bases: TGTGCCAGCAGTTACTCGGACAGTCAAGAGACCCAGTACTTC. J is TRBJ2-5 and V is TRBV6-5; maybe TRBD1 (6 bases). Germline loops: CDR1 MNHEY, CDR2 SVGAGI. The CDR3 is made up of 14 amino acids. Trimming pared 0 bases from V and 2 bases from J, leaving 7 bases between.

Only a few counts were recorded for this clone. The V and J genes are TRBV11-2 and TRBJ1-1, with D perhaps TRBD1 (5 bases). This CDR3 region has 13 residues. In germline, CDR1 is SGHAT, CDR2 FQNNGV. V was pared by 5 bases and J by 9 bases, with 16 bases between. CDR3 DNA: TGTGCCAGCAGCCCGAACGGGGGGAGGAAAGCTTTCTTT. It is translated as CASSPNGGRKAFF.

This clone was seen at least ten times. This chain connects TRBV28 to TRBJ1-1; TRBD1 aligns across 8 bases. The CDR3 is 16 residues long. Germline V gene sequence: CDR1 MDHEN, CDR2 SYDVKM. V shed 3 bases and J 3 bases; nucleotides not matched to a gene: 9. The CDR3 DNA follows: TGTGCCAGCAGTTTCGGACAGGGCTTAGATTACACTGAAGCTTTCTTT. Encoded protein: CASSFGQGLDYTEAFF.

This clone was observed many times. The same CDR3 can be traced to other DNA sequences in this sample. The chain links TRBV2 to TRBJ1-1, with a tentative D call TRBD1 (6 bases). This CDR3 region has 12 residues. V lost 4 bases, J lost 4 bases, and 7 bases lay in between. CDR1 is SNHLY and CDR2 is FYNNEI in the germline V gene. This chain's CDR3 is CASSGGGTEAFF. In nucleotides, the CDR3 is TGTGCCAGCAGTGGAGGGGGCACTGAAGCTTTCTTT.

The chain combines TRBV5-1 with TRBJ2-3; D not certain. V was shortened by 1 base and J by 5 bases, with 8 bases between the two germline ends. From germline, CDR1 is SGHRS and CDR2 YFSETQ. This CDR3 is built from 13 residues. The CDR3 bases are TGCGCCAGCAGCTTGTTAGTGGAAGATACGCAGTATTTT. Protein: CASSLLVEDTQYF. Full variable domain (outside the CDR3, taken from reference TRBV5-1 and TRBJ2-3): KAGVTQTPRYLIKTRGQQVTLSCSPISGHRSVSWYQQTPGQGLQFLFEYFSETQRNKGNFPGRFSGRQFSNSRSEMNVSTLELGDSALYLCASSLLVEDTQYFGPGTRLTVL.

The rearrangement links TRBV5-1 to TRBJ1-1; D might be TRBD1 (5 bases). CDR3 length: 15 residues. Trimming removed 4 bases at V and 1 base at J, with 14 bases between. Germline V gene lookup returns CDR1 SGHRS and CDR2 YFSETQ. DNA of the CDR3: TGCGCCAGCAGCATAAGCCAGAGGGGGAACACTGAAGCTTTCTTT. Translated, it gives CASSISQRGNTEAFF.

The gene calls are TRBV18 and TRBJ1-1; 10 nucleotides line up with TRBD1. The CDR3 covers 15 residues. V gave up 5 bases and J gave up 3 bases; unmatched junction bases: 6. From germline, CDR1 is KGHSH and CDR2 LQKENI. CDR3 protein: CASSELGQGHTEAFF. In DNA, the CDR3 is TGTGCCAGCTCAGAATTGGGACAGGGGCACACTGAAGCTTTCTTT.

This clone has a handful of counts. The chain joins TRBV6-1 to TRBJ2-1, with no clear D. This CDR3 has 15 amino acids. Germline CDR1 and CDR2: MNHNS and SASEGT. V dropped 8 bases and J dropped 0 bases, with 14 bases sitting between them. CDR3 DNA: TGTGCCAGCGTCCGCAGCTACCACTCCTACAATGAGCAGTTCTTC. It translates to CASVRSYHSYNEQFF.

A note on this clone: One base away lies a much larger clone, so this may be a sequencing read error. CDR3 bases: TGCAGCGTTGACAGCACGGGGGCGGGGGAGCAGCACTTC. This codes for CSVDSTGAGEQHF. The chain employs TRBV29-1 and TRBJ2-7; weak D call: TRBD2 (7 bases). Germline values: CDR1 SQVTM, CDR2 ANQGSEA. The CDR3 runs 13 residues.

A note on this clone: Only one base separates this from a far larger clonotype, so it likely reflects a read error. The identical CDR3 is also encoded by other nucleotide sequences in the sample. This rearrangement joins TRBV7-9 to TRBJ1-5; a weak D match, TRBD1 (6 bases). Trimming pared 5 bases from V and 7 bases from J, leaving 12 bases between. The CDR3 is 13 amino acids. Germline CDR1 and CDR2: SEHNR and FQNEAQ (reference sequence). The DNA of the CDR3 is TGTGCCAGCAGCCGACAGGTGAACCAGCCCCAGCATTTT. It encodes CASSRQVNQPQHF.